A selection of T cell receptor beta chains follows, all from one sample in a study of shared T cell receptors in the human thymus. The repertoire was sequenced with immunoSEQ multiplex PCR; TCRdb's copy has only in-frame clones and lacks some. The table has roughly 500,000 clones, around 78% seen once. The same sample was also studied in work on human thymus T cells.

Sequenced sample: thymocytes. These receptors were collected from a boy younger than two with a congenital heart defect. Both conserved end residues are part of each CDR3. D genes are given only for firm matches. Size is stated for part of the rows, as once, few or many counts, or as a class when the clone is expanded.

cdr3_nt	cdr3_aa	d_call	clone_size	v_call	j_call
TGTGCCAGCGGACATATAGATGAAAAACTGTTTTTT	CASGHIDEKLFF	-	-	TRBV6-5	TRBJ1-4
TGTGCCAGCAGAATTAACAGGGGGCCCCACGAGCAGTACTTC	CASRINRGPHEQYF	TRBD1	-	TRBV27	TRBJ2-7
TGTGCCAGCAGCTTGGGACAGGGGGGAGCAGATACGCAGTATTTT	CASSLGQGGADTQYF	TRBD1	-	TRBV5-6	TRBJ2-3
TGTGCCAGTAGTATGCGAGCGGAGGAACCTCCTTACAATGAGCAGTTCTTC	CASSMRAEEPPYNEQFF	-	few	TRBV19	TRBJ2-1
TGCGCCAGCAGCCCAGATACGGACAGTCACCGGCGCTCCTACGAGCAGTACTTC	CASSPDTDSHRRSYEQYF	-	-	TRBV4-1	TRBJ2-7
TGTGCCAGCAGCCAGACTAGCGGGAGAGGCGGGGAGCTGTTTTTT	CASSQTSGRGGELFF	TRBD2	-	TRBV7-9	TRBJ2-2
TGTGCCAGTAGTTCACCCGGGACTCCCGAAGGCTACGAGCAGTACTTC	CASSSPGTPEGYEQYF	-	-	TRBV19	TRBJ2-7
TGTGCCAGCAGATGGGACAGCTATGGCTACACCTTC	CASRWDSYGYTF	TRBD1	-	TRBV5-5	TRBJ1-2
TGTGCCAGCAGCCACGGGGGTGGACACTACGAGCAGTACTTC	CASSHGGGHYEQYF	-	-	TRBV4-2	TRBJ2-7
TGTGCCAGCAGCCCTCTAGCGGGAGGGCCGCGGTACGAGCAGTACTTC	CASSPLAGGPRYEQYF	TRBD2	-	TRBV7-2	TRBJ2-7
TGCGCCAGCAGCCAAGGGGGGGATGGATATGAAAAACTGTTTTTT	CASSQGGDGYEKLFF	-	few	TRBV4-3	TRBJ1-4